This T cell receptor (beta chain) was obtained from a study of blood T cell repertoires in COVID-19. About the study: T cells, B-cell-depleted T cells, or PBMCs supplied cDNA or gDNA.

Which cohort a participant joined came from the clinical history participants gave. Recovery meant two consecutive negative NP/OP PCR tests, professional clearance, or resolved symptoms. Authors' analysis steps: Quantification of nucleated cells was approximated via reference gene primer amplification. Sequencing was performed with immunoSEQ multiplex PCR; in TCRdb, only in-frame clones are kept and a portion is missing. The V and J calls and the clone size are those of that table, but D and trimming were determined from the DNA. The table records some 300,000 clones, 89% of them present only once. CDR1 is SEHNR, CDR2 FQNEAQ, per germline (reference sequence). Trimming removed 6 bases from V and 8 bases from J; junction bases left unmatched: 12. The CDR3 extends over 15 amino acids.

This rearrangement joins TRBV7-9 to TRBJ1-4; 7 positions agree with TRBD1. The source of this sequence is a woman aged 40 to 50 who had recovered from COVID-19. Sequencing was done on a sample of PBMCs or T cells enriched from blood (not recorded which). The CDR3 sequence: CASSPSGTEGEKLFF. The CDR3 DNA is TGTGCCAGCAGTCCCTCCGGGACAGAAGGCGAAAAACTGTTTTTT. Full variable domain (outside the CDR3, taken from reference TRBV7-9 and TRBJ1-4): DTGVSQNPRHKITKRGQNVTFRCDPISEHNRLYWYRQTLGQGPEFLTYFQNEAQLEKSRLLSDRFSAERPKGSFSTLEIQRTEQGDSAMYLCASSPSGTEGEKLFFGSGTQLSVL.